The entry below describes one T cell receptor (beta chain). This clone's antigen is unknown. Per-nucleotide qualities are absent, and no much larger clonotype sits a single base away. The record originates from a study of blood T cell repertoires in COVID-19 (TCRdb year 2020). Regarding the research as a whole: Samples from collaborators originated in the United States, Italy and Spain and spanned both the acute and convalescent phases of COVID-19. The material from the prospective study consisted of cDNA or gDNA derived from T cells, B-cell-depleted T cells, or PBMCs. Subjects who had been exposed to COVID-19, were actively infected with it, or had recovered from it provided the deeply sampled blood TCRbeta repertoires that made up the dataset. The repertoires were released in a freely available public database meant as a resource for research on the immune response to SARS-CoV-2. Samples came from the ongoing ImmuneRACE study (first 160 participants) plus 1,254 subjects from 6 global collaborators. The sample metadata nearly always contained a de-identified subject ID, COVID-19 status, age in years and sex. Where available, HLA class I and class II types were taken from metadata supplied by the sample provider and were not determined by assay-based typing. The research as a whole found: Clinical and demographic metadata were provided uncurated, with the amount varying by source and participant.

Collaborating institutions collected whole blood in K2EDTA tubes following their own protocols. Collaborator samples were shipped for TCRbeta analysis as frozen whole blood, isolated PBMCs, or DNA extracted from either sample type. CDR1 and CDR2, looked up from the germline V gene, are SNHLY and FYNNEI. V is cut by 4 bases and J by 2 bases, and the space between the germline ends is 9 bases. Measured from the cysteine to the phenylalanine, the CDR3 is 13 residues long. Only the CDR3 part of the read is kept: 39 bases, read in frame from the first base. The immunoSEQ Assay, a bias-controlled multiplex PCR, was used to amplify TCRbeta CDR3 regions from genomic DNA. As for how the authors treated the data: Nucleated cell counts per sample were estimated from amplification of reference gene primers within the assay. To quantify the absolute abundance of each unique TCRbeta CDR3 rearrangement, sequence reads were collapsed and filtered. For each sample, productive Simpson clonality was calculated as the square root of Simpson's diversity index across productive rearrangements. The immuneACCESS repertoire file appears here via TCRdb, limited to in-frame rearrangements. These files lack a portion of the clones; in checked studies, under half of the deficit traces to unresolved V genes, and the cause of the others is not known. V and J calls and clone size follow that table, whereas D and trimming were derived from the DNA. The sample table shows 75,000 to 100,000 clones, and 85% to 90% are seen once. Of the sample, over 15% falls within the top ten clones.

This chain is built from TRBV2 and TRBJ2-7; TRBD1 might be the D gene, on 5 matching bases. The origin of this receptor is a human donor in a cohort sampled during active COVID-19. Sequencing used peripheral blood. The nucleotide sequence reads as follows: TGTGCCAGCAGTGTTCAGGGAACCTACGAGCAGTACTTC. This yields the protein CASSVQGTYEQYF.